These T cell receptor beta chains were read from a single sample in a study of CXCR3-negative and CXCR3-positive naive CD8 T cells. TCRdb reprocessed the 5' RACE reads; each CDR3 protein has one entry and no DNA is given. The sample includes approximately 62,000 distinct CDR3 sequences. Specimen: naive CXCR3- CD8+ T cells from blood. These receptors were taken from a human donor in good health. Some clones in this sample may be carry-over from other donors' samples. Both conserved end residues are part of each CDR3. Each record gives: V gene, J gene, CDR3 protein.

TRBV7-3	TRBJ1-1	CASSPGLMNTEAFF
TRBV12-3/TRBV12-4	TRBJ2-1	CASSPLGQEPRSSSCNEQFF
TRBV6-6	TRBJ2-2	CASTFLPGQTNTGELFF
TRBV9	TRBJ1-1	CASSVEDRGYTEAFF
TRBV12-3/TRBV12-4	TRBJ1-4	CASSLRPFNDKLFF
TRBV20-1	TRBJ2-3	CSARAGGTDTQYF
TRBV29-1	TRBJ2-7	CSAGGGDEQYF
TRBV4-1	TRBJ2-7	CASSQGPGIGYEQYF
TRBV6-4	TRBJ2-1	CASSAGTGNNEQFF
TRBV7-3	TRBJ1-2	CASSPDRDSIGYGYTF
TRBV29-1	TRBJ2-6	CSVEAVSGANVLTF
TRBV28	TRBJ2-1	CASSPVYNERFF
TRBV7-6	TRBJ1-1	CASSLGRGRDTEAFF
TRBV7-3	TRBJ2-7	CASSSRRDEQYF
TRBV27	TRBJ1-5	CASSPLDRGLNQPQHF
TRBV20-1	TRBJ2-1	CSAIHKADNEQFF
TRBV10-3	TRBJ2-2	CAISHRDRDTGELFF
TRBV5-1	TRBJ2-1	CASSLVEHEQFF
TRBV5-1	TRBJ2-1	CASSPGQGVLEQFF
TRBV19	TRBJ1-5	CASNGFGNQPQHF
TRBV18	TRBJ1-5	CASSPRGPNQPQHF
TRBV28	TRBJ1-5	CASTQGGTQPQHF
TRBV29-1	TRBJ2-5	CSVASGQETQYF
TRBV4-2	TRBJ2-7	CASATFLGAYEQYF
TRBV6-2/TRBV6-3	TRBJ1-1	CASSYRWGETTEAFF
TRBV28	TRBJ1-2	CASSYYLTGTDGYTF
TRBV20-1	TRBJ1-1	CSARFTGDTEAFF
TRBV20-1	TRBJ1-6	CSAIAPGVRYNSPLHF
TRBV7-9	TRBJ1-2	CAIQNQASRSF
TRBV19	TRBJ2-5	CASTISTSGGAAKYF
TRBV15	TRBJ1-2	CATSRGKGAGYTF
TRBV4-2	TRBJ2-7	CASSPGPSSGGAYEQYF
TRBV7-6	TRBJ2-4	CASSRSPLAAKNIQYF
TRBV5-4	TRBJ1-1	CASSPGTLHTEAFF
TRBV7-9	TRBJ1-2	CASSLEGRLYYGYTF
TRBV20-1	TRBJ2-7	CSARAQEYEQYF
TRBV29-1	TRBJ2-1	CSVVEQTNEQFF
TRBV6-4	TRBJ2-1	CASSDSSGAANEQFF
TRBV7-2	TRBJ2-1	CASSRYNEQFF
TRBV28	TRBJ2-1	CASSFLSSGTYNEQFF
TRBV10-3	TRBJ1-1	CAILNPTGNTEAFF
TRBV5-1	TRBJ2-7	CASSPQAGQGYEQYF
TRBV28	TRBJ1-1	CASSLGQVTEAFF
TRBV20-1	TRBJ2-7	CSPSGGSSYEQYF
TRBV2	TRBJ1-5	CASSEFKQPQHF
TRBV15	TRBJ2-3	CATSSQAPGGTDTQYF
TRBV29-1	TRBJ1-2	CSVEEQGYGYTF
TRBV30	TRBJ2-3	CAWSVGTADTQYF
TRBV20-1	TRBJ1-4	CSARDLGGTGEKLFF
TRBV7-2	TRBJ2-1	CASSWSHRLAGGPYNEQFF
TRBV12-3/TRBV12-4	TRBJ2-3	CASMGSGERARFSTDTQYF
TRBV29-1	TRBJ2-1	CSVGLETGTGYYNEQFF
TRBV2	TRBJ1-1	CASSEALRANTEAFF
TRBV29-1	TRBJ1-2	CSVWTGGYGYTF
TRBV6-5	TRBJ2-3	CASSYGTSGNTDTQYF
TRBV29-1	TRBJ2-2	CSVHATGQGATGELFF
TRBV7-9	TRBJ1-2	CASSHRTELVLPF
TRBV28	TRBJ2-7	CASSPALIEQYF
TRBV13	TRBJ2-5	CASSLGTSGWQETQYF
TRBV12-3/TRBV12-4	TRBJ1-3	CASSLVLTPPNTIYF